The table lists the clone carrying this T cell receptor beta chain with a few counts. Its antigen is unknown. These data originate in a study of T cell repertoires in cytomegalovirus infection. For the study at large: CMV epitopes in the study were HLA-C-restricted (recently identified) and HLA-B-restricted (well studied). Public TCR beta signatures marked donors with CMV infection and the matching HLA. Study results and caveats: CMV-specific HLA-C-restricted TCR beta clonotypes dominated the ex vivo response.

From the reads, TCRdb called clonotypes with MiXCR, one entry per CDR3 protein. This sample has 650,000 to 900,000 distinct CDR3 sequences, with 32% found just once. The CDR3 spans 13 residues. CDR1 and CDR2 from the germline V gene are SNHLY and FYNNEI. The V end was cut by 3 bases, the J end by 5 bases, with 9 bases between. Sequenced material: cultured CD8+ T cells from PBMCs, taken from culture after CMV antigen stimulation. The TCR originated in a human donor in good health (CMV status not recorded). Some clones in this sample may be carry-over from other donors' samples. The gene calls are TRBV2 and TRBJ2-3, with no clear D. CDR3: CASSEVIGDTQYF. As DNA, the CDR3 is TGTGCCAGCAGTGAGGTCATAGGAGATACGCAGTATTTT.